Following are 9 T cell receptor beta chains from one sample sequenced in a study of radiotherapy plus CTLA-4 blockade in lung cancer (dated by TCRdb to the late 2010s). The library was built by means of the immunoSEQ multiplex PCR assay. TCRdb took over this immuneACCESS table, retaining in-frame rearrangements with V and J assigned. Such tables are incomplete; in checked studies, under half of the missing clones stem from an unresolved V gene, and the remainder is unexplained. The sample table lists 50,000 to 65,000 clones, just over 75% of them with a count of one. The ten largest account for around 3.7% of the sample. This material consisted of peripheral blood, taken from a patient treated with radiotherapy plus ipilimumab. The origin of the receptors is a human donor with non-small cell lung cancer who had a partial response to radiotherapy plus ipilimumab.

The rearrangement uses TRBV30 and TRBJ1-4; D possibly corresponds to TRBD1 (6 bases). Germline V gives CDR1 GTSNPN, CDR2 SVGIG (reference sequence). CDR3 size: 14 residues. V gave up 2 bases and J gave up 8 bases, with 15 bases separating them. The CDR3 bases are TGTGCCTGGAGTCTCGGCGGGGGGCAAGAAAAACTGTTTTTT. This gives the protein CAWSLGGGQEKLFF.

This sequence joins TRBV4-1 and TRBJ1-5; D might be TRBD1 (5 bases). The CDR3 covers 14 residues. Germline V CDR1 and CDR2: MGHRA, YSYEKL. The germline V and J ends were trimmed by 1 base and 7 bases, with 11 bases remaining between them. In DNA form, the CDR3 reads TGCGCCAGCAGCCAAGTGGGGGGATACCAGCCCCAGCATTTT. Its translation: CASSQVGGYQPQHF.

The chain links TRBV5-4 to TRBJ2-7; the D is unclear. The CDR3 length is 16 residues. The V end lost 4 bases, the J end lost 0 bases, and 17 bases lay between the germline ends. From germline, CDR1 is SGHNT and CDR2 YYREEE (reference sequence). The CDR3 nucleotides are TGTGCCAGCAGCCGACCTTCGGGTAGTAGCTCCTACGAGCAGTACTTC. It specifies CASSRPSGSSSYEQYF. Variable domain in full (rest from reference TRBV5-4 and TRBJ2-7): ETGVTQSPTHLIKTRGQQVTLRCSSQSGHNTVSWYQQALGQGPQFIFQYYREEENGRGNFPPRFSGLQFPNYSSELNVNALELDDSALYLCASSRPSGSSSYEQYFGPGTRLTVT.

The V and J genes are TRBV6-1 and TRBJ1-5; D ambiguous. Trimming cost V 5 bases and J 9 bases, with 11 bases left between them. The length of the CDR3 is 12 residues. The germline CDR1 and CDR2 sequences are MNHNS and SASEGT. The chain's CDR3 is CASSPSVPPQHF. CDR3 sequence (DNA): TGTGCCAGCAGTCCATCGGTACCGCCCCAGCATTTT.

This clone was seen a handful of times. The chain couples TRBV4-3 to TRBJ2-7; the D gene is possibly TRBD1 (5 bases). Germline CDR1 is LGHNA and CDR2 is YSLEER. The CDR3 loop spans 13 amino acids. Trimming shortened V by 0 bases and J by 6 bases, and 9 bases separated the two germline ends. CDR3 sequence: CASSQDMQGEQYF. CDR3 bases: TGCGCCAGCAGCCAAGATATGCAGGGCGAGCAGTACTTC.

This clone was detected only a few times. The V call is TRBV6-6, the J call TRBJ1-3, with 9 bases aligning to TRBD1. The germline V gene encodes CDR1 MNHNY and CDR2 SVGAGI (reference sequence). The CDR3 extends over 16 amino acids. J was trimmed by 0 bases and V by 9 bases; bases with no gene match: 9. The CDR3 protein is CARIYGTGHSGNTIYF. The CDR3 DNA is TGTGCCAGGATTTATGGGACAGGGCACTCTGGAAACACCATATATTTT.

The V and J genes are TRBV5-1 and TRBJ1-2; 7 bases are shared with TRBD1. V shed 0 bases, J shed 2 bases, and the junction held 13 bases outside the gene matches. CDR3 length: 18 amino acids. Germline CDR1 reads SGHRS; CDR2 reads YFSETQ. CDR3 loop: CASSLGRGQVLSNYGYTF. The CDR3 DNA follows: TGCGCCAGCAGCTTGGGAAGGGGGCAGGTTTTATCAAACTATGGCTACACCTTC.

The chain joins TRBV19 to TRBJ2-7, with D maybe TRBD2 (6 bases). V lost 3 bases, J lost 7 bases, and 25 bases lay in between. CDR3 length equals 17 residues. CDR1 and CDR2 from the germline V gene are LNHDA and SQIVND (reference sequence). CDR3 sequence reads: CASSISPGGGRADEQYF. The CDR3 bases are TGTGCCAGTAGTATCTCCCCCGGGGGAGGAAGGGCTGATGAGCAGTACTTC.

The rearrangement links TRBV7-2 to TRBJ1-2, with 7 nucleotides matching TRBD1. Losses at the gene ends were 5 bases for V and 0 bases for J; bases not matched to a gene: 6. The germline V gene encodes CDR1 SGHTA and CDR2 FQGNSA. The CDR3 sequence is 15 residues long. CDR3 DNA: TGTGCCAGCAGCCAAGCCGGGACAGCTAACTATGGCTACACCTTC. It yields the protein CASSQAGTANYGYTF.